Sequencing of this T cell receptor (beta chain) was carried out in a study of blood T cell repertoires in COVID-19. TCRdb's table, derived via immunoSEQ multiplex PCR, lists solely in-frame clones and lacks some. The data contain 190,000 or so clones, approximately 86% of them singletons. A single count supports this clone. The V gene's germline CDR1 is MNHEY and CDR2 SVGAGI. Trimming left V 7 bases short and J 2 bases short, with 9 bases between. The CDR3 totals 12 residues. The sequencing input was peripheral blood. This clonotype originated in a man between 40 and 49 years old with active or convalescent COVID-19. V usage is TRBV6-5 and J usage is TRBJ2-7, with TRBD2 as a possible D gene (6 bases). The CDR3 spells CASKASAYEQYF. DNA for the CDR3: TGTGCCAGCAAGGCTAGCGCCTACGAGCAGTACTTC.